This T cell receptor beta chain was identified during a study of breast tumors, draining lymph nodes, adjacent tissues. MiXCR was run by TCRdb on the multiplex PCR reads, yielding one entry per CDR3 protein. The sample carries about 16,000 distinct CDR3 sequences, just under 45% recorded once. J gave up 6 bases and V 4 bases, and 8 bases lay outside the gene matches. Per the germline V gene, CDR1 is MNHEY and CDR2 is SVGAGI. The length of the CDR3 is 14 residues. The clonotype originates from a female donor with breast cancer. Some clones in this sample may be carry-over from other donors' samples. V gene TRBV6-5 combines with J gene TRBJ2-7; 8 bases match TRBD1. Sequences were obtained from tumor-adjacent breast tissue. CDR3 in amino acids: CASSFGRTGREQYF. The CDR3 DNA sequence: TGTGCCAGCAGTTTTGGTAGGACAGGGCGCGAGCAGTACTTC.